The 10 T cell receptor beta chains below were found in one sample sequenced in a study of cytomegalovirus exposure and HLA in healthy donors. The primer mix had 60 Vbeta and 13 Jbeta primers. Repertoires were generated with immunoSEQ multiplex PCR, while TCRdb's copy carries only in-frame clones and drops some. This table has 98,000 or so clones, about 76% appearing once. Sequencing was done on a sample of PBMCs. Receptors originate from a human donor in good health.

This clone has only one observation. This sequence joins TRBV27 and TRBJ1-4; D gene ambiguous. Trimming removed 3 bases from V and 4 bases from J, with 9 bases in between. Germline CDR1 is MNHEY and CDR2 is SMNVEV (reference sequence). The CDR3 is 14 amino acids. Here the CDR3 DNA reads TGTGCCAGCAGTTTTGGAGGGAATAATGAAAAACTGTTTTTT. Amino acid sequence: CASSFGGNNEKLFF.

This sequence joins TRBV5-1 and TRBJ2-1, with D perhaps TRBD1 (5 bases). Germline V gene sequence: CDR1 SGHRS, CDR2 YFSETQ. The CDR3 has 15 residues. Deletions cut 6 bases from V and 2 bases from J, with 15 bases between. The DNA of the CDR3 is TGCGCCAGCACCCCTGGGGCGGCGGCCTACAATGAGCAGTTCTTC. Translation gives CASTPGAAAYNEQFF. The full variable domain, with the rest looked up from reference TRBV5-1 and TRBJ2-1, is KAGVTQTPRYLIKTRGQQVTLSCSPISGHRSVSWYQQTPGQGLQFLFEYFSETQRNKGNFPGRFSGRQFSNSRSEMNVSTLELGDSALYLCASTPGAAAYNEQFFGPGTRLTVL.

The chain employs TRBV29-1 and TRBJ2-7, with D possibly TRBD2 on 5 matching bases. V was cut by 7 bases and J by 8 bases, with 15 bases left in between. CDR3 length equals 11 residues. CDR1 SQVTM and CDR2 ANQGSEA come from the germline V gene. The CDR3 nucleotides read TGCAGCGGTAGGACTCCTGGGAAGCAGTACTTC. Its protein product is CSGRTPGKQYF.

The V gene is TRBV5-1, the J gene TRBJ1-1; 9 bases line up with TRBD1. The V and J ends lost 1 base and 7 bases, in that order; junction bases with no gene match: 8. This CDR3 comprises 15 residues. CDR1 is SGHRS, CDR2 YFSETQ, per germline. Here the CDR3 DNA reads TGCGCCAGCAGCTTGACAGGGGGCGGAAACCGTGAAGCTTTCTTT. Translation: CASSLTGGGNREAFF. Based on the CDR3 plus reference TRBV5-1 and TRBJ1-1, the full variable domain is KAGVTQTPRYLIKTRGQQVTLSCSPISGHRSVSWYQQTPGQGLQFLFEYFSETQRNKGNFPGRFSGRQFSNSRSEMNVSTLELGDSALYLCASSLTGGGNREAFFGQGTRLTVV.

The chain carries TRBV5-1 and TRBJ2-7; TRBD2 matches 10 bases. The CDR3 sequence is 14 residues long. V gave up 0 bases and J gave up 4 bases; unmatched junction bases: 1. From germline, CDR1 is SGHRS and CDR2 YFSETQ. DNA for the CDR3: TGCGCCAGCAGCTTGGCTAGCGGGAGTTACGAGCAGTACTTC. Protein: CASSLASGSYEQYF.

The genes are TRBV13 and TRBJ2-5; 7 bases are a match to TRBD2. Losses at the gene ends were 5 bases for V and 1 base for J; bases not matched to a gene: 7. The germline gives CDR1 PRHDT, CDR2 FYEKMQ (reference sequence). This CDR3 has 15 residues. Here the CDR3 DNA reads TGTGCCAGCAGCATCCCGGGGGGACTCCAAGAGACCCAGTACTTC. This sequence encodes CASSIPGGLQETQYF. Complete variable domain (other parts from reference TRBV13 and TRBJ2-5): AAGVIQSPRHLIKEKRETATLKCYPIPRHDTVYWYQQGPGQDPQFLISFYEKMQSDKGSIPDRFSAQQFSDYHSELNMSSLELGDSALYFCASSIPGGLQETQYFGPGTRLLVL.

This chain connects TRBV18 to TRBJ2-2; D unclear. The CDR3 extends over 12 amino acids. Trimming left V 3 bases short and J 7 bases short, with 6 bases between. Germline V gene data show CDR1 as KGHSH and CDR2 as LQKENI. For the CDR3, the DNA is TGTGCCAGCTCACCCAGTGACGGGGAGCTGTTTTTT. Its protein product is CASSPSDGELFF.

The chain recombines TRBV6-5 with TRBJ2-1, with 11 positions matching TRBD1. Germline CDR1 reads MNHEY; CDR2 reads SVGAGI. The V and J ends lost 8 bases and 6 bases, in that order; junction bases with no gene match: 9. CDR3 size: 15 residues. The CDR3 nucleotides read TGTGCCAGCCAAGCCGGGACAGGGGGGATCAATGAGCAGTTCTTC. Protein: CASQAGTGGINEQFF.

The table lists this clone with a count of one. The chain carries TRBV5-4 and TRBJ2-5, with 7 bases that match TRBD1. The V segment lost 3 bases and the J segment 2 bases; nucleotides outside the gene matches: 1. Germline CDR1 SGHNT, CDR2 YYREEE (reference sequence). The CDR3 length is 13 residues. The CDR3 DNA follows: TGTGCCAGCAGCTCGGGACAGCAAGAGACCCAGTACTTC. Amino acids: CASSSGQQETQYF.

This chain joins TRBV10-2 and TRBJ1-2, with TRBD1 matching 7 bases. The germline V gene has CDR1 WSHSY and CDR2 SAAADI. This CDR3 has 14 amino acids. Germline trimming cut 4 bases from V and 7 bases from J; bases unmatched to any gene: 9. The DNA for the CDR3 is TGCGCCAGCAGTGGTGGGACAGAAATATCTGGCTACACCTTC. Protein: CASSGGTEISGYTF.